This T cell receptor (beta chain) was recovered during a study of beta chain features in type 1 diabetes. Overall study findings and caveats: Moderate yet significant TCRB CDR3 shortening was seen in Type 1 diabetes patients in all four CD4+ subsets. For patients, the naive, central memory and Treg TCRB repertoires appeared more alike than for healthy donors. Cells carrying high TCR expression could end up over-represented when cDNA is sequenced. The study found fewer insertions and more deletions at VDJ junctions in type 1 diabetes patients.

Comments on this clone: Its specificity is unknown.

The authors reverse transcribed all of the isolated RNA, so sequencing captured expressed TCRB transcripts. The protocol was immunoSEQ multiplex PCR, while the TCRdb copy is restricted to in-frame clones and leaves out a portion. The profile shows 300,000 to 350,000 clones, 15% to 20% of them singletons. CDR1 and CDR2 (germline): SGHNT, YENEEA. The V gene lost 8 bases and the J gene lost 4 bases, with 14 bases spanning the gap. The CDR3 consists of 13 residues. Sequencing was done on a sample of naive CD4+ T cells from blood. The sequence was obtained from a woman under 30 in good health. J is TRBJ1-2 and V is TRBV11-3; the D is unclear. The CDR3 loop reads CASGQTNSYGYTF. The CDR3 DNA reads TGTGCCAGCGGGCAGACAAATAGCTATGGCTACACCTTC.